What follows is one T cell receptor beta chain and its context. This record comes from a study of naive and memory T cell subsets. Sequential positive selection took CD4 T cells first, then CD8 T cells. Two oligonucleotides, mixed equimolar, formed the beta constant-region primer covering TRBC1 and TRBC2. Nested alpha and beta constant-region primers with the SP2 primer drove four PCR rounds on ligated cDNA. TCRdb re-called the UMI-ligation and nested PCR reads through MiXCR, storing one row per CDR3 protein. The profile covers around 130,000 distinct CDR3 sequences, with 35% to 45% appearing a single time and approximately 0.9% taken by the ten largest. The clonotype comes from a human donor in good health. The sequenced sample consisted of central memory CD4+ T cells from blood.

The CDR3 nucleotides are TGCAGTGCGCCACAGGGGGGGATCACTGAAGCTTTCTTT. Residues: CSAPQGGITEAFF. This chain uses TRBV20-1 with TRBJ1-1; TRBD1 agrees at 8 bases. The CDR3 length is 13 residues. Trimming removed 6 bases from V and 4 bases from J; junction bases left unmatched: 7. The germline V gene has CDR1 DFQATT and CDR2 SNEGSKA (reference sequence).